Sequencing of this T cell receptor beta chain was carried out in a study of OX40 agonist ivuxolimab in advanced cancers. Study information: Patients receiving dose escalation had hepatocellular carcinoma, melanoma, renal cell or head and neck cancer. Of mixed ages from roughly 23 to 80 and averaging about 60 years, the group was just under 85% male.

This clone appeared a few times. Trimming pared 0 bases from V and 4 bases from J, leaving 7 bases between. CDR1 is SGHDT and CDR2 is YYEEEE in the germline V gene. The CDR3 has 14 residues. Sequencing used immunoSEQ multiplex PCR; TCRdb keeps in-frame clones, though not all of them. Counted here are about 14,000 clones, 80% occurring once; the ten biggest clones make up about 14%. The chain recombines TRBV5-6 with TRBJ1-4, with a possible D match to TRBD1 (5 bases). The receptor was isolated from an adult with an advanced solid tumor such as melanoma, head and neck, liver or kidney cancer. This material consisted of CD4+ or CD8+ T cells sorted from blood, taken in a trial of the OX40 agonist ivuxolimab. CDR3 sequence (DNA): TGTGCCAGCAGCTTGGAAGGGGATAATGAAAAACTGTTTTTT. Protein sequence: CASSLEGDNEKLFF. The whole variable domain, remainder taken from reference TRBV5-6 and TRBJ1-4, is DAGVTQSPTHLIKTRGQQVTLRCSPKSGHDTVSWYQQALGQGPQFIFQYYEEEERQRGNFPDRFSGHQFPNYSSELNVNALLLGDSALYLCASSLEGDNEKLFFGSGTQLSVL.